These T cell receptor beta chains were read from a single sample in a study of blood T cell repertoires in COVID-19. TCRdb's copy holds only in-frame clones and misses some; the assay was immunoSEQ multiplex PCR. In the table there are about 520,000 clones, 80% to 90% of which are singletons. The source material was peripheral blood. The origin of the receptors is a human donor in a cohort sampled during active COVID-19. The conserved cysteine and the conserved F or W are not part of the CDR3 here. The size entry is marked missing in some rows and otherwise reads once, few, many or a size class.

J: TRBJ2-1; size: NA; V: TRBV4-3; CDR3: ASSQDPEAGLYNEQF
J: TRBJ2-1; size: once; V: TRBV11-3; CDR3: ASSFGTSGRVNEQF
J: TRBJ2-3; size: NA; V: TRBV12-5; CDR3: ASGFGSAGVDTQY
J: TRBJ1-4; size: NA; V: TRBV21-1; CDR3: ASSKRVRPEKLF
J: TRBJ2-1; size: NA; V: TRBV15; CDR3: ATSREGLTIDEQF
J: TRBJ2-3; size: NA; V: TRBV27; CDR3: ASSGTSGRLRGTDTQY
J: TRBJ2-1; size: NA; V: TRBV6-5; CDR3: ASSKTSGGNNEQF
J: TRBJ1-2; size: NA; V: TRBV18; CDR3: ASSPREGDYGYT
J: TRBJ2-3; size: once; V: TRBV15; CDR3: ATSKPISGLGTGDVDTQY
J: TRBJ2-2; size: NA; V: TRBV6-5; CDR3: ASRTSAGELF
J: TRBJ1-3; size: few; V: TRBV30; CDR3: AFQTGRSGNTIY
J: TRBJ1-4; size: NA; V: TRBV19; CDR3: ASHTQVGEKLF
J: TRBJ2-7; size: NA; V: TRBV28; CDR3: ASSFNRVGYEQY
J: TRBJ2-1; size: NA; V: TRBV11-3; CDR3: ASSLGSVLAGGNEQF
J: TRBJ2-2; size: NA; V: TRBV19; CDR3: ASSSLAGVITGELF
J: TRBJ2-2; size: few; V: TRBV9; CDR3: ASSVYLDRGTGELF
J: TRBJ2-1; size: NA; V: TRBV5-5; CDR3: ASSEGLAAYNEQF
J: TRBJ1-2; size: NA; V: TRBV19; CDR3: ASSVREFKGYT
J: TRBJ1-1; size: NA; V: TRBV10-1; CDR3: ASSGQNTEAF
J: TRBJ2-1; size: once; V: TRBV10-2; CDR3: ASSRTSGYNEQF
J: TRBJ1-4; size: NA; V: TRBV5-1; CDR3: ASSFRGPLDEKLF
J: TRBJ1-2; size: once; V: TRBV2; CDR3: ASSLIPNYGYT
J: TRBJ2-3; size: NA; V: TRBV27; CDR3: ASSRLSVWGAGASTDTQY
J: TRBJ2-1; size: NA; V: TRBV2; CDR3: ASSGDYLNEQF
J: TRBJ1-2; size: NA; V: TRBV3-1/TRBV3-2; CDR3: ASSQWDTRRGYT
J: TRBJ1-1; size: NA; V: TRBV7-2; CDR3: ASSPGHENTEAF
J: TRBJ1-1; size: NA; V: TRBV2; CDR3: ASRGDSTEAF
J: TRBJ1-5; size: many; V: TRBV6-5; CDR3: ASQGGGNQPQH
J: TRBJ2-3; size: NA; V: TRBV15; CDR3: ATSRERGRTDTQY
J: TRBJ2-3; size: NA; V: TRBV19; CDR3: ASSSSGTSGGPSTDTQY
J: TRBJ1-2; size: once; V: TRBV9; CDR3: ASSVDPVIGGYT
J: TRBJ1-4; size: once; V: TRBV2; CDR3: ASTGDRIYEKLF
J: TRBJ1-1; size: NA; V: TRBV6-5; CDR3: ASYTGLVSTEAF
J: TRBJ1-2; size: NA; V: TRBV19; CDR3: ASSIEVPGMSGYT
J: TRBJ2-5; size: NA; V: TRBV3-1/TRBV3-2; CDR3: ASSQENRRIGETQY
J: TRBJ1-2; size: NA; V: TRBV18; CDR3: ASSPTTAPIGT
J: TRBJ1-2; size: NA; V: TRBV7-2; CDR3: ASSFSAGTSYGYT
J: TRBJ2-7; size: few; V: TRBV6-5; CDR3: ASFKSGGGEQY
J: TRBJ2-3; size: NA; V: TRBV6-6; CDR3: ASSPPQGPSTDTQY
J: TRBJ2-7; size: once; V: TRBV6-2/TRBV6-3; CDR3: ASSYSARWTSGRRMVYEQY
J: TRBJ1-2; size: once; V: TRBV12-3/TRBV12-4; CDR3: ASTFGGGYGYT